This entry concerns a single TCR beta chain. Its antigen is not known. The CDR3 is 14 amino acids. Germline V gene lookup returns CDR1 SGHTA and CDR2 FQGNSA. Trimming stripped 3 bases from V and 1 base from J, with 7 bases between. The PCR ran on 60 Vbeta and 13 Jbeta primers. The protocol was immunoSEQ multiplex PCR, while the TCRdb copy is restricted to in-frame clones and leaves out a portion. The table has over 95,000 clones, around three quarters seen once; the top ten hold roughly 11%. The data stem from a study of cytomegalovirus exposure and HLA in healthy donors. General study results and limits: The investigators catalogued 150 or so TCR beta chains as cytomegalovirus-associated. The authors considered a cluster of highly shared sequence variants likely to be a sequencing artifact. DRB1 had the most TCR associations and HLA-C the fewest, a later analysis found, with rates varying by HLA locus.

The sequencing input was PBMCs. This sequence originates from a man in his forties in good health and CMV-seropositive. The chain carries TRBV7-2 and TRBJ1-5, with a weak D call TRBD1 (5 bases). The CDR3 region is CASSLTASNQPQHF. CDR3 in DNA: TGTGCCAGCAGCTTGACAGCAAGCAATCAGCCCCAGCATTTT.